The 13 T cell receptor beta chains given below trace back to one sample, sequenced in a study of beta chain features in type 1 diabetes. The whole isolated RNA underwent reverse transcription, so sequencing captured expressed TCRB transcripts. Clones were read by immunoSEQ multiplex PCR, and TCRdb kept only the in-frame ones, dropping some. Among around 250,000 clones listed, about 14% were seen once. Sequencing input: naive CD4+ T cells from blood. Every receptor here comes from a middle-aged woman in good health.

The CDR3 sequence is CASSSGLASYEQYF. CDR3 nucleotides: TGTGCCAGCAGTTCGGGACTAGCGAGTTACGAGCAGTACTTC. The chain has TRBV2 and TRBJ2-7; 10 nucleotides line up with TRBD2. J was trimmed by 4 bases and V by 5 bases; bases with no gene match: 5. Germline CDR1 SNHLY, CDR2 FYNNEI. The CDR3 totals 14 residues.

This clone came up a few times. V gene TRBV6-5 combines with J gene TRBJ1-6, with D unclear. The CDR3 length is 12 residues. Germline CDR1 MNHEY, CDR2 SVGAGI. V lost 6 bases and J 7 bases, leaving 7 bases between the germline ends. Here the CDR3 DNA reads TGTGCCAGCAGAGACGGGAATTCACCCCTCCACTTT. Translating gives CASRDGNSPLHF.

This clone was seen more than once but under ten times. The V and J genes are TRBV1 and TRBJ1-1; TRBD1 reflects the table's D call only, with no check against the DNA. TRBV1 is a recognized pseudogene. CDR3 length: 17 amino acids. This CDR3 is CTSSQPFRDIQRFEAFF. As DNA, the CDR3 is TGCACCAGCAGCCAACCCTTCCGGGACATTCAGCGGTTTGAAGCTTTCTTT.

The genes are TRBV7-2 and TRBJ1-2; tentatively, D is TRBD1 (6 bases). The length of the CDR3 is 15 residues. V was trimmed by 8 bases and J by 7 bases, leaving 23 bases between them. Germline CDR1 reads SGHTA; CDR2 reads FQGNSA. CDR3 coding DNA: TGTGCCAGCCGGACGGCAGGGGCGAGATTGGGTGGCTACACCTTC. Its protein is CASRTAGARLGGYTF.

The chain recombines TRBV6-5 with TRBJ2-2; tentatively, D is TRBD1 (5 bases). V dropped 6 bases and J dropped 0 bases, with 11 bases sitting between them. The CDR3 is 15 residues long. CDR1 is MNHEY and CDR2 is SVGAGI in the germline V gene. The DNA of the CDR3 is TGTGCCAGCAGCCTGCAGGGTTCGAACACCGGGGAGCTGTTTTTT. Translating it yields CASSLQGSNTGELFF.

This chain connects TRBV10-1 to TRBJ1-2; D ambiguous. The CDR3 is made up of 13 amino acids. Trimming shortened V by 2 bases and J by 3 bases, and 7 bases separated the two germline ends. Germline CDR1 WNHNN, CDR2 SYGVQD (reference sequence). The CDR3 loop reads CASSEIRDYGYTF. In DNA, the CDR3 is TGCGCCAGCAGTGAGATCCGAGACTATGGCTACACCTTC.

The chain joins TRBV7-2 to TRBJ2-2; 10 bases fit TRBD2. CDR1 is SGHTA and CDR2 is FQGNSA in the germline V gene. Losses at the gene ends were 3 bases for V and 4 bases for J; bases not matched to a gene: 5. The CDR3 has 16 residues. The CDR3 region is CASSFLAGGPTGELFF. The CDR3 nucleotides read TGTGCCAGCAGCTTTTTAGCGGGGGGCCCCACCGGGGAGCTGTTTTTT.

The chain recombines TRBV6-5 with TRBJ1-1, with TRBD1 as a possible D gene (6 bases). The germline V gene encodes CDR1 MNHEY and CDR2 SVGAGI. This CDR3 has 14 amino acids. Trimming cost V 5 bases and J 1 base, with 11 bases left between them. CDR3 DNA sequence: TGTGCCAGCAGTACCGGGACAAGGAACACTGAAGCTTTCTTT. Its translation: CASSTGTRNTEAFF.

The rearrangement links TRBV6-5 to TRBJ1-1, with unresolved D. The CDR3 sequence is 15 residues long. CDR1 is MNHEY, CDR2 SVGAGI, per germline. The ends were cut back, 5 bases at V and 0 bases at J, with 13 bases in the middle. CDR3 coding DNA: TGTGCCAGCAGTAAGACAAGAAGGATGAACACTGAAGCTTTCTTT. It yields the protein CASSKTRRMNTEAFF.

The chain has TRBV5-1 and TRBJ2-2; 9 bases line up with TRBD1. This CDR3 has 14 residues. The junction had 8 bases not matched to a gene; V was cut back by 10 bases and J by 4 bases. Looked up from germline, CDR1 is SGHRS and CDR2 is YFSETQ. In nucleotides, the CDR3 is TGCGCCGGTCGACAGGGGGTCAGCACCGGGGAGCTGTTTTTT. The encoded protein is CAGRQGVSTGELFF.

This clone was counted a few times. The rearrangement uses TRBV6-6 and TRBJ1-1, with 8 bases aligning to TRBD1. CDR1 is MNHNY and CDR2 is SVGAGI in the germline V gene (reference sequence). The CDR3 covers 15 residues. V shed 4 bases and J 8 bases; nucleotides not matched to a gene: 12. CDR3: CASSSRGQERSEAFF. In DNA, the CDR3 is TGTGCCAGCAGTTCCAGGGGGCAAGAGCGATCGGAAGCTTTCTTT.

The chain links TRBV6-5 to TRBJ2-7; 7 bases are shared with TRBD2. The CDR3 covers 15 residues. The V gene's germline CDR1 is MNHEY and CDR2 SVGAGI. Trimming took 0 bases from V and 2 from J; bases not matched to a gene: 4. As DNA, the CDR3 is TGTGCCAGCAGTTACTCGGGGGGGGAACCCTACGAGCAGTACTTC. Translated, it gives CASSYSGGEPYEQYF.

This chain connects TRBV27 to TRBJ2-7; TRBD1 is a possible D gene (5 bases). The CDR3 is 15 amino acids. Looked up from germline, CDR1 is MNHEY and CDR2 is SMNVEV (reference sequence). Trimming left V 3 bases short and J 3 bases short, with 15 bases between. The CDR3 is CASSFIGQSSYEQYF. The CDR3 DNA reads TGTGCCAGCAGTTTTATTGGACAATCAAGCTACGAGCAGTACTTC.